These T cell receptor beta chains were read from a single sample in a study of cytomegalovirus exposure and HLA in healthy donors. TCRdb's copy holds only in-frame clones and misses some; the assay was immunoSEQ multiplex PCR. The sample holds under 150,000 clones, approximately 69% seen once. Sequenced: PBMCs. Every receptor here comes from a woman in her thirties or forties in good health and CMV-seropositive. CDR3s include the opening cysteine and the closing phenylalanine or tryptophan. A D gene is named only where the DNA matches it firmly. Expanded clones are given a class, and other clones once, few, many or no size at all.

d_call | j_call | v_call | clone_size | cdr3_nt | cdr3_aa
- | TRBJ2-5 | TRBV7-2 | - | TGTGCCAGCAGCTTCTACAGGGACGACCAAGAGACCCAGTACTTC | CASSFYRDDQETQYF
- | TRBJ1-1 | TRBV18 | - | TGTGCCAGCTCCCCCCTCGGTTCCGACACTGAAGCTTTCTTT | CASSPLGSDTEAFF
TRBD2 | TRBJ2-3 | TRBV7-9 | - | TGTGCCAGCAGCTTAATGCTAGCGGGGAGCACAGATACGCAGTATTTT | CASSLMLAGSTDTQYF
- | TRBJ2-1 | TRBV9 | - | TGTGCCAGCAGCCCCCAGGGATGGGGGGCGGACAGGGAGCAGTTCTTC | CASSPQGWGADREQFF
TRBD2 | TRBJ2-2 | TRBV28 | once | TGTGCCAGCAGTTTGCCCTGGGTAGCGGGAGAGAAAGTGGGTGCCGCCGGGGAGCTGTTTTTT | CASSLPWVAGEKVGAAGELFF
- | TRBJ1-1 | TRBV7-2 | - | TGTGCCAGCAGCTCCCCCGGACAAGAAGCTTTCTTT | CASSSPGQEAFF
TRBD2 | TRBJ2-1 | TRBV2 | - | TGTGCCAGCACCCTTCCCGCTGGACTAGCGGGGAATGAGCAGTTCTTC | CASTLPAGLAGNEQFF
- | TRBJ1-1 | TRBV6-6 | - | TGTGCCAGCAGTTCCCCTGGTGGCCGAGGGAACACTGAAGCTTTCTTT | CASSSPGGRGNTEAFF
- | TRBJ2-1 | TRBV21-1 | few | TGTGCCAGCAGCAAGTTAGATCGGGGACAAAGGGCCCCCTACAATGAGCAGTTCTTC | CASSKLDRGQRAPYNEQFF
TRBD1 | TRBJ2-7 | TRBV6-1 | - | TGTGCCAGCAGTGAAGCAGGCGACAGGGATTTCTACGAGCAGTACTTC | CASSEAGDRDFYEQYF
TRBD2 | TRBJ2-1 | TRBV4-1 | - | TGCGCCAGCAGCCAAACAACTAGCGGGGGGGCCGGCGAGCAGTTCTTC | CASSQTTSGGAGEQFF
TRBD1 | TRBJ2-1 | TRBV30 | - | TGTGCCGGGAAACGGGACAGGGGCATCTATGAGCAGTTCTTC | CAGKRDRGIYEQFF
- | TRBJ1-6 | TRBV11-2 | - | TGTGCCAGCAGCTATAGTGGGGGGAACGGGTCACCCCTCCACTTT | CASSYSGGNGSPLHF
- | TRBJ1-2 | TRBV4-3 | few | TGCGCCAGCAGCCAAGAGGGAAAGGGGGAGATGAGGGGCTACACCTTC | CASSQEGKGEMRGYTF
- | TRBJ2-2 | TRBV11-2 | - | TGTGCCAGCAGCCAAAGCCCTCGCGGGCCGCGGATCGGGGAGCTGTTTTTT | CASSQSPRGPRIGELFF
- | TRBJ1-5 | TRBV10-3 | few | TGTGCCATCAGTGACGGGAGCCAGCCCCAGCATTTT | CAISDGSQPQHF
- | TRBJ2-1 | TRBV5-1 | - | TGCGCCAGCAGCCCTCCCGTCTCCGATGAGCAGTTCTTC | CASSPPVSDEQFF
TRBD1 | TRBJ1-3 | TRBV30 | - | TGTGCCTGGAGTCCCCGGGACAGGAGCTCTGGAAACACCATATATTTT | CAWSPRDRSSGNTIYF
TRBD1 | TRBJ2-7 | TRBV5-1 | few | TGCGCCAGCAGCTTGATGAGGACAGGGGATCTCGAGCAGTACTTC | CASSLMRTGDLEQYF
- | TRBJ2-3 | TRBV9 | once | TGTGCCAGCAGCGTAGATCCCAGGGGCAGCACAGATACGCAGTATTTT | CASSVDPRGSTDTQYF
TRBD1 | TRBJ1-1 | TRBV19 | - | TGTGCCAGTGCACGACAGGGGAAGAACACTGAAGCTTTCTTT | CASARQGKNTEAFF
TRBD1 | TRBJ1-2 | TRBV7-8 | - | TGTGCCAGCAGCTACCGGACAGGGGGGGCTAACTATGGCTACACCTTC | CASSYRTGGANYGYTF
TRBD2 | TRBJ2-7 | TRBV30 | - | TGTGCCTCCACCCTCAGCAGCGGGGTTGATGAGCAGTACTTC | CASTLSSGVDEQYF
- | TRBJ2-5 | TRBV29-1 | - | TGCAGCTCCGGCAGAGGGGGAGAGACCCAGTACTTC | CSSGRGGETQYF
TRBD1 | TRBJ1-2 | TRBV7-9 | - | TGTGCCAGCAGCTTACCCCCGGACAGGGGGCAGGGGTATGGCTACACCTTC | CASSLPPDRGQGYGYTF
- | TRBJ1-1 | TRBV6-5 | - | TGTGCCAGCAGTTACCGCCTAGAGGGAAACACTGAAGCTTTCTTT | CASSYRLEGNTEAFF
- | TRBJ2-1 | TRBV4-2 | few | TGTGCCAGCAGCCAAGAAGAGTATACCGGGACTCCTTGGTCCAATGAGCAGTTCTTC | CASSQEEYTGTPWSNEQFF
- | TRBJ1-4 | TRBV6-5 | few | TGTGCCACCTCGTCAGGTGAATCAACTAATGAAAAACTGTTTTTT | CATSSGESTNEKLFF
- | TRBJ2-5 | TRBV18 | - | TGTGCCAGCTCACCACCCGACAGCTCTAGGACCCAGTACTTC | CASSPPDSSRTQYF
TRBD1 | TRBJ1-6 | TRBV5-1 | - | TGCGCCAGTAGGCCGGGACAGGCCGCTTCACCCCTCCACTTT | CASRPGQAASPLHF
TRBD1 | TRBJ2-3 | TRBV7-9 | - | TGTGCCAGCAGCTTAGGACAGGGACGAGATACGCAGTATTTT | CASSLGQGRDTQYF
- | TRBJ2-5 | TRBV5-1 | - | TGCGCCAGCAGCTTGATGTCAGGGGAGGAGACCCAGTACTTC | CASSLMSGEETQYF
TRBD1 | TRBJ1-1 | TRBV11-3 | once | TGTGCCAGCAGCAGGGACAGGGCTGTCACTGAAGCTTTCTTT | CASSRDRAVTEAFF
TRBD2 | TRBJ2-2 | TRBV7-2 | few | TGTGCCAGCAGCCGTAGGAGACTAGCGGGGAAAAACACCGGGGAGCTGTTTTTT | CASSRRRLAGKNTGELFF
- | TRBJ2-5 | TRBV9 | - | TGTGCCAGCAGCTCCGGGATTCAAGAGACCCAGTACTTC | CASSSGIQETQYF
- | TRBJ1-2 | TRBV19 | - | TGTGCCAGTAAAGGGGAATTATTGAACTATGGCTACACCTTC | CASKGELLNYGYTF
TRBD2 | TRBJ2-1 | TRBV5-1 | - | TGCGCCAGCAGCCCGCCTAGCGGGGGGCCCCTCAATGAGCAGTTCTTC | CASSPPSGGPLNEQFF
- | TRBJ2-1 | TRBV5-5 | - | TGTGCCAGCAGCAATCCCCCGGGAAATGAGCAGTTCTTC | CASSNPPGNEQFF
TRBD1 | TRBJ2-1 | TRBV7-7 | - | TGTGCTAGCAGCTCGGACAGGGGGCTTTACAATGAGCAGTTCTTC | CASSSDRGLYNEQFF
TRBD2 | TRBJ2-1 | TRBV7-3 | few | TGTGCCAGCAGCTTACGAGGAGGCGGGGGTAGCTACAATGAGCAGTTCTTC | CASSLRGGGGSYNEQFF